The T cell receptor (beta chain) described here comes from a study of vaccination and CD4 T cells after COVID-19. From germline, CDR1 is SGHNT and CDR2 YYREEE (reference sequence). The CDR3 is 14 amino acids. V was clipped by 3 bases and J by 2 bases; unmatched bases: 4. Concerning this clonotype: No antigen is known for it.

Treatment specified: roughly 11-day PBMC culture with coronavirus spike peptide pools or control peptides (ViraFEST assay). Convalescent patients tested SARS-CoV-2 PCR positive from March to December 2020, before Alpha, Beta and Delta emerged. The Oncomine TCR Beta short-read assay was applied to DNA of cultured CD4+ T cells. A single record per CDR3 protein comes from TCRdb applying MiXCR to the PCR reads. The sample holds thousands of distinct CDR3 sequences, approximately 80% seen once. The chain has TRBV5-4 and TRBJ2-5; 7 nucleotides align to TRBD1. The source of this sequence is a human donor who had recovered from COVID-19. Sequenced material: CD4+ T cells from blood, cultured in vitro. CDR3 sequence reads: CASSYGTEQETQYF. CDR3 bases: TGTGCCAGCAGCTATGGGACAGAGCAAGAGACCCAGTACTTC.